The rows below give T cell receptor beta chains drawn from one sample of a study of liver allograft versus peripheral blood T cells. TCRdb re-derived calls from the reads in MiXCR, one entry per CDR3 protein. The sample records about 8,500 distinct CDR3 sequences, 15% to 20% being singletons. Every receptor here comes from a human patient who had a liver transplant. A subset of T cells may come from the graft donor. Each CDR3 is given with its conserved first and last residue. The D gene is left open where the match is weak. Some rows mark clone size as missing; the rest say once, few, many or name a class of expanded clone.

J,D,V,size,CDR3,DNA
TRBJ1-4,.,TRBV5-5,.,CASSLRGGDEKLFF,TGTGCCAGCAGCTTAAGGGGTGGCGATGAAAAACTGTTTTTT
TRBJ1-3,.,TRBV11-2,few,CASSRGSSGNTIYF,TGTGCCAGCAGTCGCGGAAGTTCTGGAAACACCATATATTTT
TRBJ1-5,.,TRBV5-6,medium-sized,CASSRRASNQPQHF,TGTGCCAGCAGCAGGCGGGCGAGCAATCAGCCCCAGCATTTT
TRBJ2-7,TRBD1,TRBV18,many,CASSPPGGGQGAYEQYF,TGTGCCAGCTCACCACCGGGAGGTGGTCAGGGGGCGTACGAGCAGTACTTC
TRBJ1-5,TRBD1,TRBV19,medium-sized,CASDPATGALHSNQPQHF,TGTGCCAGTGACCCGGCGACAGGGGCCCTGCATAGCAATCAGCCCCAGCATTTT
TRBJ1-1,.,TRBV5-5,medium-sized,CASSWHWNTEAFF,TGTGCCAGCAGCTGGCACTGGAACACTGAAGCTTTCTTT
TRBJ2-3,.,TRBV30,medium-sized,CAWSVPPRRGSTDTQYF,TGTGCCTGGAGTGTTCCACCTAGGCGGGGTAGCACAGATACGCAGTATTTT
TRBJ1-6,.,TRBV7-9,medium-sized,CASSSGIGNSPLHF,TGTGCCAGCAGCTCTGGGATAGGGAATTCACCCCTCCACTTT
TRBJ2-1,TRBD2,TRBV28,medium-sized,CASAPSGSSYNEQFF,TGTGCCAGCGCCCCTAGCGGGAGCTCCTACAATGAGCAGTTCTTC
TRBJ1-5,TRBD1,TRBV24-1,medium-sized,CATSDSRTGDGPQHF,TGTGCCACCAGTGATTCGCGGACAGGGGACGGACCCCAGCATTTT
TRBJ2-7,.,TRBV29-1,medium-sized,CSVEETIGEQYF,TGCAGCGTTGAAGAAACGATCGGGGAGCAGTACTTC